This T cell receptor (beta chain) was found in a study of PD-L1 blockade in urothelial cancer. Study background: About 90% of the roughly 30 patients were men who had bladder-origin urothelial cancer.

Assay: immunoSEQ multiplex PCR; the TCRdb copy retains only in-frame clones and omits some. Among tens of thousands of clones, approximately 80% were seen once, and the ten largest hold less than 5.5%. This TCR was recovered from a man aged 65 to 85 with urothelial cancer. The sample in question was PBMCs, obtained around atezolizumab (anti-PD-L1) treatment.

CDR3 amino acids: CASSPFGLAGGNEQFF. For the CDR3, the DNA is TGTGCCAGCAGCCCCTTCGGACTAGCGGGGGGCAATGAGCAGTTCTTC. V usage is TRBV7-3 and J usage is TRBJ2-1; 14 bases are shared with TRBD2. The CDR3 extends over 16 amino acids. The germline gives CDR1 SGHTA, CDR2 FQGTGA. V was clipped by 5 bases and J by 6 bases; unmatched bases: 6.